This T cell receptor (beta chain) was recorded in a study of shared T cell receptors in the human thymus. Only in-frame clones appear in the TCRdb table, and some are missing; sequencing was by immunoSEQ multiplex PCR. Seen here are roughly 410,000 clones, 85% to 95% observed once, and the top ten hold roughly 0.02%. Source material: thymocytes. This sequence originates from a human donor.

The CDR3 here is CASSARDRRVATAGNEQFF. The DNA for the CDR3 is TGCGCCAGCAGCGCCCGGGACAGGCGGGTGGCCACCGCGGGGAATGAGCAGTTCTTC. This chain connects TRBV5-1 to TRBJ2-1, with 8 bases aligning to TRBD1. The CDR3 totals 19 residues. The germline V gene has CDR1 SGHRS and CDR2 YFSETQ. The V segment lost 4 bases and the J segment 7 bases; nucleotides outside the gene matches: 22. The full variable domain, completed using reference TRBV5-1 and TRBJ2-1, is KAGVTQTPRYLIKTRGQQVTLSCSPISGHRSVSWYQQTPGQGLQFLFEYFSETQRNKGNFPGRFSGRQFSNSRSEMNVSTLELGDSALYLCASSARDRRVATAGNEQFFGPGTRLTVL.